A single sample is the source of the 28 T cell receptor beta chains below, sequenced in a study of blood T cells in healthy people across ages. It was with a sample-barcoded 5' primer and a J-beta primer mix that a second PCR of roughly 6 to 11 cycles was run. MiXCR, run by TCRdb on the 5' RACE reads, gives a single entry per CDR3 protein. The table lists approximately 790,000 distinct CDR3 sequences, 55% to 65% of them singletons, with around a quarter in the top ten. The sequenced material came from blood. The receptors were sampled from a man aged 30 to 39 in good health.

The chain carries TRBV20-1 and TRBJ1-2; no firm D call. The V gene lost 2 bases and the J gene lost 5 bases, with 6 bases spanning the gap. The germline V gene has CDR1 DFQATT and CDR2 SNEGSKA (reference sequence). The CDR3 is made up of 11 amino acids. The CDR3 nucleotides read TGCAGTGCTAGATCTCAATATGGCTACACCTTC. Encoded protein: CSARSQYGYTF.

The gene calls are TRBV5-1 and TRBJ1-3, with 8 bases fitting TRBD1. Germline V CDR1 and CDR2: SGHRS, YFSETQ. The CDR3 contains 16 residues. With V trimmed by 0 bases and J by 0 bases, 2 bases remained unmatched. Here the CDR3 reads CASSLAGTGSGNTIYF. CDR3 nucleotide sequence: TGCGCCAGCAGCTTGGCCGGGACAGGCTCTGGAAACACCATATATTTT.

The chain uses TRBV6-5 and TRBJ2-4; 8 bases are shared with TRBD1. Judging by the DNA end, TRBJ2-7 fits better; the J call may be wrong. Per the germline V gene, CDR1 is MNHEY and CDR2 is SVGAGI. The CDR3 is 15 amino acids. The CDR3 nucleotides read TGTGCCAGCAGGAAACTCGGACAGGGAGGCGACGAGCAGTACTTC. It translates to CASRKLGQGGDEQYF.

As concerns this clonotype: A much larger clone lies a single base off, so this may be a read error. J is TRBJ2-4 and V is TRBV15; the D call may be TRBD1 or TRBD2 (5 bases each). This CDR3 is 13 amino acids long. Looked up from germline, CDR1 is LNHNV and CDR2 is YYDKDF (reference sequence). The DNA for the CDR3 is TGTGCCACCAACAGAGATGGGGCGAGGGCGGGGTACTTC. This codes for CATNRDGARAGYF.

The CDR3, as DNA: TGCGCCAGCAGCCCGGAACACCTCCTTGGCACAGATACGCAGTATTTT. This codes for CASSPEHLLGTDTQYF. The J gene is TRBJ2-3, the V gene TRBV5-1, with unresolved D. The germline V gene has CDR1 SGHRS and CDR2 YFSETQ. This CDR3 is 16 amino acids long. Deletions cut 4 bases from V and 1 base from J, with 16 bases between.

J is TRBJ2-1 and V is TRBV11-2; D remains ambiguous. Trimming removed 6 bases at V and 5 bases at J, with 11 bases between. Germline CDR1 reads SGHAT; CDR2 reads FQNNGV. The CDR3 covers 13 residues. CDR3 in DNA: TGTGCCAGCAGTATAGGCCTTCACAATGAGCAGTTCTTC. Encoded protein: CASSIGLHNEQFF. Using reference TRBV11-2 and TRBJ2-1 for the parts outside the CDR3, the full variable domain is EAGVAQSPRYKIIEKRQSVAFWCNPISGHATLYWYQQILGQGPKLLIQFQNNGVVDDSQLPKDRFSAERLKGVDSTLKIQPAKLEDSAVYLCASSIGLHNEQFFGPGTRLTVL.

The sample holds a few counts of this clonotype. No conserved phenylalanine or tryptophan is present at the end of the CDR3, so a read error is the likely explanation. Because the CDR3's place on the DNA is in doubt, the DNA is left out and the CDR3 is given as listed by TCRdb. The chain carries TRBV27 and TRBJ2-5; the table's D gene call, TRBD1, was not cross checked with the DNA. The germline V gene has CDR1 MNHEY and CDR2 SMNVEV (reference sequence). The CDR3 has 9 amino acids, counting both end residues. The CDR3 spells CASTSGRYR.

The CDR3 is CASSYRTGDRYEKLFF. The CDR3 nucleotides are TGTGCCAGCAGTTACCGGACAGGGGACAGATATGAAAAACTGTTTTTT. The chain links TRBV6-2 or TRBV6-3 to TRBJ1-4, with 9 bases fitting TRBD1. The CDR3 totals 16 residues. CDR1 and CDR2 from the germline V gene are MNHEY and SVGEGT. After removal of 2 bases from V and 6 bases from J, the junction contained 7 bases not matched to a gene.

The chain joins TRBV10-3 to TRBJ1-2; 8 bases align to TRBD1. Germline assignment: CDR1 ENHRY and CDR2 SYGVKD. The ends lost 3 bases at V and 4 bases at J; junction bases unmatched: 4. The CDR3 loop spans 14 amino acids. This CDR3 is CAISETDRGYGYTF. The CDR3 bases are TGTGCCATCAGTGAAACCGACAGGGGCTATGGCTACACCTTC.

This chain uses TRBV10-3 with TRBJ2-3; D uncertain. CDR1 and CDR2 from the germline V gene are ENHRY and SYGVKD. This CDR3 spans 13 amino acids. Trimming removed 5 bases at V and 9 bases at J, with 15 bases between. CDR3 sequence: CAISYQDAGTQYF. The DNA for the CDR3 is TGTGCCATCAGTTACCAGGACGCCGGAACGCAGTATTTT.

The chain links TRBV12-3 or TRBV12-4 to TRBJ2-3; D is ambiguous. The V end was cut by 4 bases, the J end by 4 bases, with 9 bases between. The CDR3 has 13 residues. The CDR3: CASSSGVADTQYF. CDR3 DNA: TGTGCCAGCAGTTCAGGAGTCGCAGATACGCAGTATTTT.

The V and J genes are TRBV11-2 and TRBJ2-5; 8 bases agree with TRBD1. Per the germline V gene, CDR1 is SGHAT and CDR2 is FQNNGV. The J segment lost 0 bases and the V segment lost 3 bases, leaving 15 bases of the junction unmatched. This CDR3 is built from 19 residues. CDR3 DNA sequence: TGTGCCAGCAGCTTTGCGACAGGGGCCAAGGGATACTACCAAGAGACCCAGTACTTC. It encodes CASSFATGAKGYYQETQYF.

The chain employs TRBV4-2 and TRBJ2-1; unclear D gene. With 0 bases removed from V and 0 bases from J, the gap between germline ends came to 9 bases. CDR3 length: 16 residues. In germline, CDR1 is LGHNA, CDR2 YNFKEQ. DNA of the CDR3: TGTGCCAGCAGCCAAGAATTGGAAAGCTCCTACAATGAGCAGTTCTTC. Encoded protein: CASSQELESSYNEQFF.

The chain carries TRBV4-3 and TRBJ2-3; D remains unclear. The ends were cut back, 0 bases at V and 2 bases at J, with 9 bases in the middle. Germline V gives CDR1 LGHNA, CDR2 YSLEER. This CDR3 is built from 15 residues. The CDR3 region is CASSQESADTDTQYF. CDR3 DNA: TGCGCCAGCAGCCAAGAGTCCGCAGACACAGATACGCAGTATTTT.

The genes are TRBV7-9 and TRBJ2-1; 9 nucleotides match TRBD1. The V segment lost 1 base and the J segment 0 bases; nucleotides outside the gene matches: 10. The length of the CDR3 is 19 residues. In germline, CDR1 is SEHNR, CDR2 FQNEAQ (reference sequence). The CDR3, as DNA: TGTGCCAGCAGCTTAGACAGGGGGCGCGGGGTAGGCTCCTACAATGAGCAGTTCTTC. This codes for CASSLDRGRGVGSYNEQFF.

V is TRBV10-3 and J is TRBJ2-1, with TRBD1 matching 8 bases. CDR1 ENHRY and CDR2 SYGVKD come from the germline V gene. Trimming took 10 bases from V and 9 from J; bases not matched to a gene: 17. The CDR3 spans 15 residues. Here the CDR3 reads CATQLTGQGRGEQFF. The CDR3 region has the DNA TGTGCCACTCAGCTGACTGGACAGGGACGAGGTGAGCAGTTCTTC.

Points on this clonotype: At one end, the junction sequence differs from germline, possibly due to a read error. The rearrangement joins TRBV4-2 to TRBJ2-7; the D gene is possibly TRBD1 (5 bases). The germline gives CDR1 LGHNA, CDR2 YNFKEQ. This CDR3 has 18 residues. The chain's CDR3 is CASSQDLAGAQESYEQYF. DNA of the CDR3: TGCGCCAGCAGCCAAGATCTTGCTGGGGCACAGGAGTCCTACGAGCAGTACTTC.

To note about this clonotype: This sequence may be a read error, since a much larger clone differs from it by one base. The chain recombines TRBV25-1 with TRBJ1-2; tentatively, D is TRBD1 (6 bases). The CDR3 length is 14 residues. Germline V CDR1 and CDR2: MGHDK, SYGVNS. The CDR3 is CASGTSTGNYDYTF. The DNA of the CDR3 is TGTGCCAGCGGAACTTCGACAGGAAACTATGACTACACCTTC.

This clonotype was found once. V gene TRBV29-1 combines with J gene TRBJ1-6, with a tentative D call TRBD1 (5 bases). Between the trimmed V and J ends, which lost 4 bases and 5 bases, there was a span of 9 bases. CDR1 is SQVTM and CDR2 is ANQGSEA in the germline V gene. The CDR3 has 13 residues. CDR3 residues: CSVGGPNNSPLHF. In DNA, the CDR3 is TGCAGCGTTGGGGGACCGAATAATTCACCCCTCCACTTT.

The chain uses TRBV20-1 and TRBJ2-5; TRBD2 matches at 9 bases. This CDR3 contains 14 residues. Germline CDR1 and CDR2: DFQATT and SNEGSKA (reference sequence). V shed 3 bases and J 1 base; nucleotides not matched to a gene: 3. The CDR3 DNA reads TGCAGTGCTAGGTTGGGACTAGCCCAAGAGACCCAGTACTTC. It specifies CSARLGLAQETQYF.

This clonotype was counted between two and nine times. This rearrangement joins TRBV29-1 to TRBJ2-5; D possibly corresponds to TRBD2 (5 bases). Germline V gene data show CDR1 as SQVTM and CDR2 as ANQGSEA. The ends were cut back, 2 bases at V and 5 bases at J, with 9 bases in the middle. The CDR3 spans 12 residues. The DNA of the CDR3 is TGCAGCGTTGAATTTGGGGAGGAGACCCAGTACTTC. This translates into CSVEFGEETQYF.

This clonotype was picked up one time. Sequence at one end of the junction differs from germline and may be a read error. The chain couples TRBV6-5 to TRBJ2-5; a weak D match, TRBD1 (6 bases). The J call may be faulty, since TRBJ2-7 better matches the DNA end. The length of the CDR3 is 15 residues. Germline V CDR1 and CDR2: MNHEY, SVGAGI. DNA of the CDR3: TGCGCCAGCAGTCGCCTCATGGGGGCCACCTACGAGCAGTACTTC. It yields the protein CASSRLMGATYEQYF.

This clonotype has a single count. The chain employs TRBV12-3 or TRBV12-4 and TRBJ1-2, with 7 bases lining up with TRBD1. The CDR3 sequence is 12 residues long. Trimming cost V 10 bases and J 4 bases; bases outside gene matches: 6. The CDR3 DNA sequence: TGTGCCAACAGGGGTCGGAGCTATGGCTACACCTTC. This codes for CANRGRSYGYTF.

The chain combines TRBV7-9 with TRBJ1-1; D unclear. Per the germline V gene, CDR1 is SEHNR and CDR2 is FQNEAQ (reference sequence). Trimming removed 5 bases at V and 5 bases at J, with 9 bases between. The CDR3 consists of 12 residues. DNA of the CDR3: TGTGCCAGCAGCGGGTATAGTACTGAAGCTTTCTTT. The encoded protein is CASSGYSTEAFF. The full variable domain, completed using reference TRBV7-9 and TRBJ1-1, is DTGVSQNPRHKITKRGQNVTFRCDPISEHNRLYWYRQTLGQGPEFLTYFQNEAQLEKSRLLSDRFSAERPKGSFSTLEIQRTEQGDSAMYLCASSGYSTEAFFGQGTRLTVV.

Comments on this clonotype: A read error may account for a junction end that differs from germline. The V call is TRBV9, the J call TRBJ2-5; D gene ambiguous. In germline, CDR1 is SGDLS, CDR2 YYNGEE. This CDR3 is 14 amino acids long. The DNA for the CDR3 is TGTGCCAGCAGCGTAGATCCAGGAAAAGAGACCCGGTACTTC. This sequence encodes CASSVDPGKETRYF.

CDR3 protein: CSAMGTSGDYYEQYF. CDR3 DNA: TGCAGTGCGATGGGGACTAGTGGGGACTACTACGAGCAGTACTTC. The rearrangement joins TRBV20-1 to TRBJ2-7, with TRBD2 matching over 8 bases. CDR1 and CDR2 from the germline V gene are DFQATT and SNEGSKA (reference sequence). Trimming cost V 6 bases and J 3 bases; bases outside gene matches: 13. This CDR3 spans 15 amino acids.

The chain links TRBV6-1 to TRBJ2-1, with 14 nucleotides matching TRBD2. This CDR3 has 16 residues. Looked up from germline, CDR1 is MNHNS and CDR2 is SASEGT. The trim removed 7 bases at V and 2 bases at J, leaving 4 bases unmatched. CDR3 region: CASTGLAGGTYNEQFF. CDR3 DNA: TGTGCCAGCACCGGACTAGCGGGGGGCACCTACAATGAGCAGTTCTTC.

The rearrangement links TRBV30 to TRBJ2-5; TRBD1 matches 10 bases. The J call is in doubt because the DNA end fits TRBJ2-7 better. Germline-derived CDR1 and CDR2 are GTSNPN and SVGIG (reference sequence). This CDR3 contains 14 residues. The CDR3 sequence: CAWSPGQGTGEQYF. The CDR3, as DNA: TGTGCCTGGAGTCCGGGACAGGGGACAGGCGAGCAGTACTTC.